The next 8 T cell receptor beta chains were all read from a single sample in a study of blood T cell repertoires in COVID-19. Clones were read by immunoSEQ multiplex PCR, and TCRdb kept only the in-frame ones, dropping some. The table shows 140,000 to 150,000 clones, with approximately 80% occurring only once. Source material: PBMCs or T cells enriched from blood (not recorded which). The receptor set was obtained from a woman between 45 and 60 years old who had recovered from COVID-19.

This clone was observed a few times. CDR3 loop: CALTEGRSSPLHF. CDR3 nucleotide sequence: TGTGCCTTGACGGAGGGAAGGTCTTCACCCCTCCACTTT. J is TRBJ1-6 and V is TRBV30; D is undetermined. The CDR3 sequence is 13 residues long. Looked up from germline, CDR1 is GTSNPN and CDR2 is SVGIG (reference sequence). V lost 7 bases, J lost 9 bases, and 16 bases lay in between.

The chain has TRBV19 and TRBJ2-3; 11 bases match TRBD2. Germline CDR1 is LNHDA and CDR2 is SQIVND (reference sequence). CDR3 size: 17 residues. Losses at the gene ends were 2 bases for V and 2 bases for J; bases not matched to a gene: 6. As DNA, the CDR3 is TGTGCCAGTAGTATAATTGGGACTAGCGGAAACACAGATACGCAGTATTTT. It specifies CASSIIGTSGNTDTQYF.

The gene calls are TRBV9 and TRBJ2-5; TRBD2 matches at 7 bases. V was clipped by 3 bases and J by 4 bases; unmatched bases: 15. Germline CDR1 reads SGDLS; CDR2 reads YYNGEE. The CDR3 sequence is 17 residues long. As DNA, the CDR3 is TGTGCCAGCAGCGCCCGACCGGGACTCCCGGGGGGAGAGACCCAGTACTTC. This gives the protein CASSARPGLPGGETQYF.

The chain is built from TRBV6-1 and TRBJ2-4; the match to TRBD2 covers 9 bases. Germline-derived CDR1 and CDR2 are MNHNS and SASEGT. The CDR3 runs 13 residues. With 3 bases clipped from V and 8 bases from J, the junction kept 2 bases outside the gene matches. The CDR3 nucleotides read TGTGCCAGCAGTGACAAGCGGGGGGACATTCAGTACTTC. This codes for CASSDKRGDIQYF.

This clone was recorded once. The rearrangement uses TRBV5-6 and TRBJ2-5; D is uncertain. Germline lookup yields CDR1 SGHDT and CDR2 YYEEEE. V gave up 4 bases and J gave up 2 bases, with 12 bases separating them. The CDR3 has 14 residues. CDR3 in DNA: TGTGCCAGCAGCCCCTCCCCTAGTCAAGAGACCCAGTACTTC. This codes for CASSPSPSQETQYF.

The chain employs TRBV19 and TRBJ1-5, with 11 bases identical to TRBD1. The trim removed 4 bases at V and 15 bases at J, leaving 5 bases unmatched. CDR1 is LNHDA and CDR2 is SQIVND in the germline V gene (reference sequence). The CDR3 loop spans 12 amino acids. CDR3 sequence reads: CASSTGTGGGHF. In DNA, the CDR3 is TGTGCCAGTAGTACCGGGACAGGGGGAGGGCATTTT.

The chain uses TRBV19 and TRBJ2-2; 8 nucleotides agree with TRBD1. V shed 4 bases, J shed 4 bases, and the junction held 11 bases outside the gene matches. The germline V gene encodes CDR1 LNHDA and CDR2 SQIVND (reference sequence). This CDR3 is built from 17 residues. The CDR3 DNA sequence: TGTGCCAGTAGTAGTACGGACAGGGCGGAGGCCACCGGGGAGCTGTTTTTT. Protein sequence: CASSSTDRAEATGELFF.

This rearrangement joins TRBV24-1 to TRBJ2-1; maybe TRBD2 (6 bases). Between the trimmed V and J ends, which lost 3 bases and 7 bases, there was a span of 21 bases. Germline V gene data show CDR1 as KGHDR and CDR2 as SFDVKD. This CDR3 comprises 17 residues. The CDR3 here is CATSDAGPGGYWNEQFF. The CDR3 DNA follows: TGTGCCACCAGTGATGCCGGGCCCGGGGGTTACTGGAATGAGCAGTTCTTC.